These 30 T cell receptor beta chains share one sample of origin, sequenced in a study of vaccination and CD4 T cells after COVID-19. Treatment given: roughly 10-day PBMC culture with coronavirus spike peptide pools or control peptides (ViraFEST assay). Cultured CD4+ T cell DNA was sequenced using the Oncomine TCR Beta short-read assay. A single record per CDR3 protein comes from TCRdb applying MiXCR to the PCR reads. The data show under 25,000 distinct CDR3 sequences, around 55% seen once. What these receptors recognize is not known. The source material was CD4+ T cells from blood, cultured in vitro. The origin of the receptors is a human donor who had recovered from COVID-19.

The V call is TRBV6-5, the J call TRBJ1-1, with unresolved D. Per germline, CDR1 MNHEY and CDR2 SVGAGI. This CDR3 is built from 15 residues. V was cut by 2 bases and J by 1 base, with 11 bases left in between. In nucleotides, the CDR3 is TGTGCCAGCAGTTACGCGAGACTAGAGAACACTGAAGCTTTCTTT. The encoded protein is CASSYARLENTEAFF.

This clonotype was detected only a few times. The CDR3 spells CAISESIRGFGYTF. The DNA of the CDR3 is TGTGCCATCAGTGAGTCAATCAGGGGCTTTGGCTACACCTTC. The chain employs TRBV10-3 and TRBJ1-2, with D possibly being TRBD1 (6 bases). This CDR3 comprises 14 residues. Trimming cost V 0 bases and J 7 bases, with 12 bases left between them. Germline lookup yields CDR1 ENHRY and CDR2 SYGVKD.

The V gene is TRBV12-3 or TRBV12-4, the J gene TRBJ1-1, with D possibly being TRBD1 (5 bases). Trimming took 5 bases from V and 8 from J, leaving 9 bases between them. The CDR3 has 11 residues. CDR3 sequence: CASSRRGEAFF. The CDR3 coding sequence is TGTGCCAGCAGTAGGAGGGGAGAAGCTTTCTTT.

The rearrangement uses TRBV20-1 and TRBJ2-3; 8 bases match TRBD2. CDR3 length equals 14 residues. CDR1 is DFQATT and CDR2 is SNEGSKA in the germline V gene (reference sequence). CDR3 in amino acids: CSAPGGAVRDTQYF. The CDR3 DNA reads TGCAGCGCCCCGGGGGGGGCCGTTCGCGATACGCAGTATTTT.

The chain is built from TRBV6-1 and TRBJ2-7, with TRBD1 matching 9 bases. Germline V gene data show CDR1 as MNHNS and CDR2 as SASEGT. The CDR3 runs to 13 residues. V shed 6 bases and J 3 bases; nucleotides not matched to a gene: 3. CDR3 loop: CASSRDRDYEQYF. As DNA, the CDR3 is TGTGCCAGCAGCCGGGACAGGGACTACGAGCAGTACTTC.

This clonotype turned up a few times. CDR3 sequence reads: CASSLEERRETQYF. CDR3 in DNA: TGTGCCAGCAGCTTAGAAGAGCGGCGGGAGACCCAGTACTTC. The chain uses TRBV7-9 and TRBJ2-5, with a tentative D call TRBD2 (5 bases). The germline V gene has CDR1 SEHNR and CDR2 FQNEAQ (reference sequence). The ends were cut back, 1 base at V and 5 bases at J, with 11 bases in the middle. There are 14 residues in the CDR3.

The sample holds a few counts of this clonotype. This chain connects TRBV18 to TRBJ1-2; possibly TRBD1 for D (6 bases). The CDR3 contains 15 residues. Germline CDR1 and CDR2: KGHSH and LQKENI. The V and J ends lost 1 base and 6 bases respectively, with 15 bases between them. CDR3 loop: CASSPLGSGADGYTF. CDR3 bases: TGTGCCAGCTCACCACTGGGGTCAGGGGCGGATGGCTACACCTTC.

The chain has TRBV7-2 and TRBJ1-1; D gene unclear. Trimming cost V 0 bases and J 2 bases, with 7 bases left between them. The CDR3 consists of 14 residues. The germline V gene encodes CDR1 SGHTA and CDR2 FQGNSA. As DNA, the CDR3 is TGTGCCAGCAGCTTAGCGGGCACCAACACTGAAGCTTTCTTT. Translation gives CASSLAGTNTEAFF.

J is TRBJ2-7 and V is TRBV21-1; the DNA was not used to check the table's D call, TRBD1. TRBV21-1 is described as a pseudogene. The CDR3 has 17 amino acids. CDR3 DNA: TGTGCCAGCAGCGAATTGGGACAGGGGGTTCCAAGGAGCGAGCAGTACTTC. It translates to CASSELGQGVPRSEQYF.

This clonotype occurred once. CDR3 DNA: TGTGCCAGCAGTGAAGGGAGCCCGACCAGGCCCCAGCATTTT. Translating gives CASSEGSPTRPQHF. J is TRBJ1-5 and V is TRBV6-1; D is unresolved. This CDR3 has 14 amino acids. In germline, CDR1 is MNHNS, CDR2 SASEGT. Trimming shortened V by 1 base and J by 9 bases, and 13 bases separated the two germline ends.

This chain joins TRBV20-1 and TRBJ2-7; D may be TRBD2 (6 bases). Trimming pared 0 bases from V and 5 bases from J, leaving 17 bases between. CDR1 is DFQATT and CDR2 is SNEGSKA in the germline V gene (reference sequence). This CDR3 has 15 residues. CDR3 nucleotide sequence: TGCAGTGCTAGAGATAAAACTAGCTTAAACGACGAGCAGTACTTC. Encoded protein: CSARDKTSLNDEQYF.

The CDR3, as DNA: TGCGCCAGCAGCTTGGAAGTAAACTATAGGGAGCAGTACTTC. Translation: CASSLEVNYREQYF. This sequence joins TRBV5-1 and TRBJ2-7; unclear D gene. CDR1 is SGHRS and CDR2 is YFSETQ in the germline V gene. The CDR3 is 14 residues long. V was cut by 0 bases and J by 7 bases, with 14 bases left in between. Filled out from reference TRBV5-1 and TRBJ2-7, the complete variable domain reads KAGVTQTPRYLIKTRGQQVTLSCSPISGHRSVSWYQQTPGQGLQFLFEYFSETQRNKGNFPGRFSGRQFSNSRSEMNVSTLELGDSALYLCASSLEVNYREQYFGPGTRLTVT.

The chain joins TRBV9 to TRBJ2-5, with D perhaps matching TRBD2 (6 bases). The CDR3 has 19 residues. V was pared by 0 bases and J by 4 bases, with 25 bases between. Germline V gene sequence: CDR1 SGDLS, CDR2 YYNGEE. This CDR3 is CASSVGGTLRGSLLETQYF. The DNA of the CDR3 is TGTGCCAGCAGCGTAGGAGGGACCCTTCGGGGGAGTCTCTTAGAGACCCAGTACTTC.

The V call is TRBV27, the J call TRBJ2-7; weak D call: TRBD2 (6 bases). The germline V gene encodes CDR1 MNHEY and CDR2 SMNVEV (reference sequence). This CDR3 comprises 13 residues. Between the trimmed V and J ends, which lost 5 bases and 0 bases, there was a span of 8 bases. The DNA of the CDR3 is TGTGCCAGCAGTAGGAGGGGCTCCTACGAGCAGTACTTC. Amino acid sequence: CASSRRGSYEQYF.

This clonotype was seen more than once but under ten times. V usage is TRBV6-1 and J usage is TRBJ1-2; D is unclear. Germline CDR1 MNHNS, CDR2 SASEGT. The CDR3 covers 14 residues. The V and J ends lost 5 bases and 5 bases respectively, with 15 bases between them. Here the CDR3 reads CASSRPPLIYGYTF. The CDR3 region has the DNA TGTGCCAGCAGTCGGCCACCCCTCATTTATGGCTACACCTTC.

A word on this clonotype: One junction end disagrees with the germline gene, perhaps due to a read error. The chain is built from TRBV7-7 and TRBJ2-5; D perhaps matches TRBD2 (6 bases). Germline-derived CDR1 and CDR2 are SSHAT and FNYEAQ (reference sequence). The CDR3 length is 14 residues. The CDR3 nucleotides read TGTGCTAGCAGCCCCGCGGAGGGTTTGGAGACCCAGTACTTC. Translation gives CASSPAEGLETQYF. The full variable domain, rest sourced from reference TRBV7-7 and TRBJ2-5, is GAGVSQSPRYKVTKRGQDVTLRCDPISSHATLYWYQQALGQGPEFLTYFNYEAQPDKSGLPSDRFSAERPEGSISTLTIQRTEQRDSAMYRCASSPAEGLETQYFGPGTRLLVL.

The CDR3 region is CASSLVGSRDRGWNEQFF. The DNA for the CDR3 is TGTGCCAGCAGCTTAGTCGGGTCCCGGGACAGGGGGTGGAATGAGCAGTTCTTC. The genes are TRBV7-9 and TRBJ2-1; 11 bases are a match to TRBD1. Germline V gives CDR1 SEHNR, CDR2 FQNEAQ (reference sequence). V was clipped by 1 base and J by 7 bases; unmatched bases: 12. This CDR3 has 18 residues.

The chain uses TRBV7-2 and TRBJ2-5; tentatively, D is TRBD2 (6 bases). Between the trimmed V and J ends, which lost 7 bases and 3 bases, there was a span of 15 bases. The CDR3 runs 14 residues. CDR1 is SGHTA and CDR2 is FQGNSA in the germline V gene. CDR3 residues: CASTLMGGEETQYF. For the CDR3, the DNA is TGTGCCAGCACCCTAATGGGCGGGGAAGAGACCCAGTACTTC.

This chain joins TRBV19 and TRBJ1-5; possible D gene TRBD1, 5 bases. The CDR3 runs to 16 residues. The V gene lost 2 bases and the J gene lost 4 bases, with 15 bases spanning the gap. Germline CDR1 and CDR2: LNHDA and SQIVND (reference sequence). The CDR3 spells CASSILGRALNQPQHF. CDR3 nucleotide sequence: TGTGCCAGTAGTATATTGGGCAGGGCTCTGAATCAGCCCCAGCATTTT.

This clonotype was observed a few times. The chain uses TRBV5-1 and TRBJ2-5; the D is unclear. V was pared by 6 bases and J by 2 bases, with 17 bases between. This CDR3 is built from 15 residues. The V gene's germline CDR1 is SGHRS and CDR2 YFSETQ. Written as DNA, the CDR3 is TGCGCCAGCACCCTTCCGGTAGGTCGTCAAGAGACCCAGTACTTC. Its translation is CASTLPVGRQETQYF. Full variable domain (outside the CDR3, taken from reference TRBV5-1 and TRBJ2-5): KAGVTQTPRYLIKTRGQQVTLSCSPISGHRSVSWYQQTPGQGLQFLFEYFSETQRNKGNFPGRFSGRQFSNSRSEMNVSTLELGDSALYLCASTLPVGRQETQYFGPGTRLLVL.

The rearrangement links TRBV2 to TRBJ2-7, with D unclear. Trimming stripped 6 bases from V and 2 bases from J, with 8 bases between. CDR3 length equals 12 residues. In germline, CDR1 is SNHLY, CDR2 FYNNEI. DNA for the CDR3: TGTGCCAGCAGGCCATTAGCCTACGAGCAGTACTTC. Translation: CASRPLAYEQYF.

This clonotype was recorded a few times. The gene calls are TRBV20-1 and TRBJ1-1, with a possible D match to TRBD1 (6 bases). Germline V gives CDR1 DFQATT, CDR2 SNEGSKA (reference sequence). The CDR3 runs to 15 residues. Trimming cost V 5 bases and J 0 bases, with 16 bases left between them. CDR3 sequence reads: CSAGVGHRMNTEAFF. The CDR3 DNA is TGCAGTGCTGGGGTGGGACACCGGATGAACACTGAAGCTTTCTTT.

This chain links TRBV7-3 with TRBJ1-1; 10 bases are a match to TRBD1. Germline V gene lookup returns CDR1 SGHTA and CDR2 FQGTGA. The junction had 5 bases not matched to a gene; V was cut back by 5 bases and J by 8 bases. This CDR3 is built from 13 residues. This CDR3 reads CASSPGTGAEAFF. CDR3 coding DNA: TGTGCCAGCAGCCCTGGGACAGGGGCAGAAGCTTTCTTT.

V and J are TRBV4-2 and TRBJ2-2; D not resolved. V was shortened by 4 bases and J by 2 bases, with 11 bases between the two germline ends. This CDR3 spans 15 amino acids. Looked up from germline, CDR1 is LGHNA and CDR2 is YNFKEQ. Here the CDR3 DNA reads TGTGCCAGCAGCCTCCGGACGGATAACACCGGGGAGCTGTTTTTT. It encodes CASSLRTDNTGELFF.

This clonotype was seen more than once but under ten times. The chain uses TRBV27 and TRBJ1-5; D is perhaps TRBD1 (5 bases). The CDR3 has 15 residues. Germline-derived CDR1 and CDR2 are MNHEY and SMNVEV (reference sequence). Between the trimmed V and J ends, which lost 8 bases and 0 bases, there was a span of 14 bases. CDR3 DNA: TGTGCCAGCGCCTCCTCGGGACTTAGCAATCAGCCCCAGCATTTT. It is translated as CASASSGLSNQPQHF.

This clonotype was detected only a few times. The chain combines TRBV2 with TRBJ1-1; no definite D call. This CDR3 is 10 amino acids long. Germline CDR1 reads SNHLY; CDR2 reads FYNNEI. Trimming removed 8 bases from V and 8 bases from J, with 9 bases in between. This CDR3 reads CASARREAFF. CDR3 bases: TGTGCCAGCGCCCGGAGGGAAGCTTTCTTT.

This clonotype has just one count. The chain combines TRBV20-1 with TRBJ2-7, with a possible D match to TRBD2 (6 bases). V lost 4 bases and J lost 4, with 14 bases in between. Germline V gene lookup returns CDR1 DFQATT and CDR2 SNEGSKA (reference sequence). The CDR3 contains 13 residues. The DNA for the CDR3 is TGCAGTGCTACCGGGATCGCGGGGTACGAGCAGTACTTC. Translation gives CSATGIAGYEQYF.

The chain couples TRBV7-2 to TRBJ2-2; 8 nucleotides match TRBD1. Germline-derived CDR1 and CDR2 are SGHTA and FQGNSA. The CDR3 has 17 residues. Germline trimming cut 1 base from V and 8 bases from J; bases unmatched to any gene: 12. The CDR3, as DNA: TGTGCCAGCAGCTTAGTAGCAGGGGGCGCAGGACGAGGGGAGCTGTTTTTT. Its protein product is CASSLVAGGAGRGELFF.

This rearrangement joins TRBV5-1 to TRBJ2-7, with 13 positions matching TRBD2. V dropped 3 bases and J dropped 3; count of bases not matched to a gene: 15. Germline V gene sequence: CDR1 SGHRS, CDR2 YFSETQ. This CDR3 contains 19 residues. CDR3 loop: CASSSKLAGGSYNYYEQYF. The CDR3 bases are TGCGCCAGCAGCTCCAAACTAGCGGGAGGGTCCTACAACTACTACGAGCAGTACTTC.

This sequence joins TRBV12-3 or TRBV12-4 and TRBJ1-5; 7 bases map to TRBD1. The CDR3 sequence is 13 residues long. Germline trimming cut 5 bases from V and 5 bases from J; bases unmatched to any gene: 3. The chain's CDR3 is CASSGTDDQPQHF. The CDR3 nucleotides read TGTGCCAGCAGTGGGACAGACGATCAGCCCCAGCATTTT.